What follows is one TCR beta chain and its context. This entry comes from a study of PD-1 blockade in classical Hodgkin lymphoma. Germline assignment: CDR1 MNHNS and CDR2 SASEGT. The germline V and J ends were trimmed by 2 bases and 6 bases, with 10 bases remaining between them. CDR3 length equals 14 residues. The method was immunoSEQ multiplex PCR; TCRdb's version includes in-frame clones alone and lacks a portion of them. The sample includes approximately 90,000 clones, 80% to 95% of them seen just once. Every patient was affected by relapse after autologous stem cell transplantation, while exposure to brentuximab vedotin was not uniform.

This chain connects TRBV6-1 to TRBJ2-2; D remains unclear. The sequenced sample was peripheral blood mononuclear cells (PBMCs), obtained before the second cycle of nivolumab. The TCR sequence derives from a human donor with classical Hodgkin lymphoma. This CDR3 is CASSESPRAGELFF. The CDR3 nucleotides are TGTGCCAGCAGTGAAAGCCCCAGAGCCGGGGAGCTGTTTTTT.